One sample yielded the 15 T cell receptor beta chains listed below, sequenced in a study of blood T cell repertoires in COVID-19 (dated by TCRdb to the early 2020s). Library preparation employed the immunoSEQ multiplex PCR assay. Held by TCRdb, this immuneACCESS table contains in-frame sequences only and omits some clones. Under half of the omission traces to an unresolved V gene where checked; the cause of the rest is unknown. Recorded for this sample are 65,000 to 70,000 clones; over 70% of them occurred a single time. The biggest ten clones account for under 6.5% of the sample. Sequenced input: peripheral blood. The origin of the receptors is a man aged 45-65 years with active COVID-19.

The chain links TRBV9 to TRBJ1-2, with D possibly matching TRBD1 (6 bases). This CDR3 has 14 amino acids. Trimming pared 4 bases from V and 6 bases from J, leaving 16 bases between. In germline, CDR1 is SGDLS, CDR2 YYNGEE. CDR3 DNA: TGTGCCAGCAGCTTTATTGCGGCAGGGGATGGCTACACCTTC. Translation: CASSFIAAGDGYTF.

The chain uses TRBV13 and TRBJ2-1; the D gene is possibly TRBD1 (5 bases). This CDR3 comprises 15 residues. From germline, CDR1 is PRHDT and CDR2 FYEKMQ (reference sequence). V shed 5 bases and J shed 7 bases, with 18 bases lying between them. The CDR3 region is CASSPRAAMGNEQFF. CDR3 sequence (DNA): TGTGCCAGCAGCCCCAGGGCGGCTATGGGGAATGAGCAGTTCTTC.

DNA for the CDR3: TGTGCCAGCAGCTTAACGGCTAGCGGGAGTTATGAGCAGTTCTTC. Residues: CASSLTASGSYEQFF. The genes are TRBV11-2 and TRBJ2-1; 10 bases line up with TRBD2. The CDR3 is 15 amino acids. The V gene end was trimmed by 2 bases and the J gene end by 8 bases; junction bases not matched to a gene: 6. Per the germline V gene, CDR1 is SGHAT and CDR2 is FQNNGV.

The sample holds a few counts of this clone. The V and J genes are TRBV5-4 and TRBJ2-7, with 10 bases aligning to TRBD1. This CDR3 spans 15 amino acids. The V segment lost 5 bases and the J segment 5 bases; nucleotides outside the gene matches: 10. CDR1 is SGHNT, CDR2 YYREEE, per germline (reference sequence). Written as DNA, the CDR3 is TGTGCCAGCAGACCCAGGACAGGGGGTTTCAACGAGCAGTACTTC. Its translation: CASRPRTGGFNEQYF.

The V call is TRBV5-1, the J call TRBJ2-3, with 7 bases identical to TRBD1. From germline, CDR1 is SGHRS and CDR2 YFSETQ. CDR3 length equals 14 residues. Germline trimming cut 4 bases from V and 4 bases from J; bases unmatched to any gene: 6. CDR3 loop: CASSKGDSADTQYF. Here the CDR3 DNA reads TGCGCCAGCAGCAAAGGGGACAGTGCAGATACGCAGTATTTT.

The chain carries TRBV5-1 and TRBJ2-7; 11 bases map to TRBD2. Germline V gives CDR1 SGHRS, CDR2 YFSETQ. CDR3 length: 16 residues. V dropped 0 bases and J dropped 3; count of bases not matched to a gene: 5. DNA of the CDR3: TGCGCCAGCAGCTTGGGGGGGACTAGCGGCAACTACGAGCAGTACTTC. It translates to CASSLGGTSGNYEQYF.

The genes are TRBV7-3 and TRBJ1-1; maybe TRBD1 (5 bases). There are 13 residues in the CDR3. Looked up from germline, CDR1 is SGHTA and CDR2 is FQGTGA. V lost 8 bases to trimming and J lost 1 base, with 11 bases between them. Here the CDR3 reads CASGEGANTEAFF. In DNA, the CDR3 is TGTGCCAGCGGGGAAGGGGCGAACACTGAAGCTTTCTTT. The full variable domain, rest sourced from reference TRBV7-3 and TRBJ1-1, is GAGVSQTPSNKVTEKGKYVELRCDPISGHTALYWYRQSLGQGPEFLIYFQGTGAADDSGLPNDRFFAVRPEGSVSTLKIQRTERGDSAVYLCASGEGANTEAFFGQGTRLTVV.

This clone was counted a single time. The genes are TRBV3-1 (or the pseudogene TRBV3-2) and TRBJ1-4; D is uncertain. The CDR3 consists of 16 residues. Trimming took off 1 base at V and 7 bases at J, with 16 bases between the two ends. Germline V gene sequence: CDR1 LGHDT, CDR2 YNNKEL (reference sequence). The CDR3 region is CASSQGGLGTGEKLFF. The CDR3 nucleotides read TGTGCCAGCAGCCAAGGCGGGTTGGGAACGGGTGAAAAACTGTTTTTT.

This chain joins TRBV20-1 and TRBJ1-1; D not certain. This CDR3 region has 10 residues. V was clipped by 6 bases and J by 11 bases, with 13 bases between them. Looked up from germline, CDR1 is DFQATT and CDR2 is SNEGSKA (reference sequence). The CDR3 nucleotides read TGCAGTGCCGAATACGGCGGGGCTTTCTTT. This gives the protein CSAEYGGAFF.

The chain carries TRBV4-2 and TRBJ2-1; TRBD2 aligns across 11 bases. Unmatched junction bases numbered 6, after V lost 3 bases and J lost 2 bases. This CDR3 has 17 residues. Germline loops: CDR1 LGHNA, CDR2 YNFKEQ. The DNA for the CDR3 is TGTGCCAGCAGCCAGAAGACTAGCGGGAACGCCTACAATGAGCAGTTCTTC. It codes for CASSQKTSGNAYNEQFF.

This clone was seen once. The V gene is TRBV10-3, the J gene TRBJ2-7; TRBD2 is a possible D gene (5 bases). V was trimmed by 2 bases and J by 4 bases, leaving 9 bases between them. The germline gives CDR1 ENHRY, CDR2 SYGVKD. This CDR3 region has 13 residues. In DNA form, the CDR3 reads TGTGCCATCAGTGAGGGTCCGGGGTACGAGCAGTACTTC. This codes for CAISEGPGYEQYF.

The V gene is TRBV28, the J gene TRBJ2-7, with 11 positions matching TRBD2. V lost 1 base and J lost 3; bases outside the gene matches: 8. The V gene's germline CDR1 is MDHEN and CDR2 SYDVKM. This CDR3 is 17 amino acids long. The CDR3 region has the DNA TGTGCCAGCAGTTTATCCCGCGGGACTAGCGGCCACTACGAGCAGTACTTC. Protein sequence: CASSLSRGTSGHYEQYF.

This clone was picked up a small number of times. CDR3 protein: CASSISSGGGNEQFF. DNA for the CDR3: TGTGCCAGTAGTATCAGTAGCGGGGGGGGCAATGAGCAGTTCTTC. The rearrangement links TRBV19 to TRBJ2-1; 11 bases fit TRBD2. CDR3 length equals 15 residues. V lost 3 bases and J lost 6; bases outside the gene matches: 4. Germline CDR1 is LNHDA and CDR2 is SQIVND (reference sequence).

The CDR3 reads CASSLTGWNEQFF. In nucleotides, the CDR3 is TGTGCCAGCAGTTTAACAGGGTGGAATGAGCAGTTCTTC. The chain uses TRBV12-3 or TRBV12-4 and TRBJ2-1; TRBD1 is a possible D gene (6 bases). The CDR3 length is 13 residues. Between the trimmed V and J ends, which lost 2 bases and 7 bases, there was a span of 9 bases.

The chain links TRBV6-2 or TRBV6-3 to TRBJ1-6; D is perhaps TRBD1 (5 bases). V dropped 4 bases and J dropped 7 bases, with 17 bases sitting between them. CDR1 is MNHEY and CDR2 is SVGEGT in the germline V gene. There are 16 residues in the CDR3. For the CDR3, the DNA is TGTGCCAGCAGTTTACAATTCAAGGGGCAAAATTCACCCCTCCACTTT. Translated, it gives CASSLQFKGQNSPLHF.